Detailed here is one TCR beta chain. What it binds is not known. Template-switch reactions added UMIs with a 6-nucleotide sample barcode. TCRdb re-called the 5' RACE reads and shows each CDR3 protein once, DNA omitted. Its listing shows fewer than 450,000 distinct CDR3 sequences. The CDR3 is 13 amino acids. Per germline, CDR1 SQVTM and CDR2 ANQGSEA. The data stem from a study of monozygotic twins with inflammatory bowel disease. Study-wide findings and caveats: Treatment differences in immunosuppression may have added variability to the repertoires of patients.

Sequencing input: blood. V usage is TRBV29-1 and J usage is TRBJ2-3; the D call from TCRdb, TRBD1, cannot be confirmed without DNA. This receptor was identified in a human donor with ulcerative colitis or Crohn's disease, or a healthy co-twin of an affected twin (not recorded which). The CDR3 is CSVEDLGGDTQYF.